This T cell receptor beta chain is drawn from a study of STAT3 mutations in large granular lymphocyte leukemia. Study outcomes and limitations: Every T-cell large granular lymphocyte leukemia patient had at least one immunodominant TCR beta clonotype.

A word on this clone: The antigen remains undetermined.

Germline assignment: CDR1 SGHRS and CDR2 YFSETQ. V shed 3 bases and J shed 3 bases, with 13 bases lying between them. The length of the CDR3 is 14 residues. Clones were read by immunoSEQ multiplex PCR, and TCRdb kept only the in-frame ones, dropping some. The sample shows approximately 10,000 clones, about 80% of them seen only once. Sequences were obtained from peripheral blood mononuclear cells. The sequence was collected from a man in his 60s with T-cell large granular lymphocyte leukemia. Some clones in this sample may be carry-over from other donors' samples. The chain employs TRBV5-1 and TRBJ2-7; tentatively, D is TRBD2 (6 bases). CDR3 sequence (DNA): TGCGCCAGCAGCTCCCGGACTAAAAACTACGAGCAGTACTTC. It codes for CASSSRTKNYEQYF.